The 23 T cell receptor beta chains reported below all come from one sample, sequenced in a study of post-analysis software for immune sequencing data. The antigens for these receptors are not known. Sequencing libraries made from TCR beta cDNA carried unique molecular identifiers. TCRdb reanalysed the PCR reads using MiXCR and keeps one entry per CDR3 protein. The sample gives fewer than 850,000 distinct CDR3 sequences, around 27% of which show up once; 0.56% is in the top ten. Study-wide results and limits: Elevated frequency relative to controls characterized roughly 5 TRBV segments in patients, TRBV5-6, TRBV5-1 and TRBV20-1 among them.

Sequences were obtained from blood. The receptors shown here come from a girl between 10 and 17 years old with multiple sclerosis.

The chain couples TRBV9 to TRBJ2-7; no definite D call. The CDR3 totals 15 residues. Trimming removed 0 bases from V and 4 bases from J, with 14 bases in between. Germline V CDR1 and CDR2: SGDLS, YYNGEE. This chain's CDR3 is CASSVDGTNLYEQYF. In DNA, the CDR3 is TGTGCCAGCAGCGTAGACGGCACAAACCTATACGAGCAGTACTTC.

This clonotype has a count of ten or more. The V and J genes are TRBV12-3 or TRBV12-4 and TRBJ1-2, with D unresolved. This CDR3 has 10 amino acids. Trimming stripped 4 bases from V and 8 bases from J, with 5 bases between. The CDR3 is CASSSVGYTF. In DNA, the CDR3 is TGTGCCAGCAGTTCAGTCGGCTACACCTTC.

This clonotype was observed a handful of times. The rearrangement links TRBV10-3 to TRBJ2-3; 10 bases are a match to TRBD2. CDR3 size: 16 residues. V lost 3 bases, J lost 3 bases, and 6 bases stayed unmatched. Germline CDR1 ENHRY, CDR2 SYGVKD. The CDR3 nucleotides read TGTGCCATCAGTGACCCTAGCGGGAGTGGAACAGATACGCAGTATTTT. Translated, it gives CAISDPSGSGTDTQYF.

At least ten counts were recorded for this clonotype. The rearrangement joins TRBV9 to TRBJ2-6; perhaps TRBD1 as D (5 bases). The CDR3 covers 15 residues. V was pared by 3 bases and J by 0 bases, with 7 bases between. Germline assignment: CDR1 SGDLS and CDR2 YYNGEE. The CDR3 DNA is TGTGCCAGCAGCGCAGGGTTCTCTGGGGCCAACGTCCTGACTTTC. Its protein product is CASSAGFSGANVLTF.

The genes are TRBV5-6 and TRBJ2-7; D unclear. The CDR3 runs 12 residues. In germline, CDR1 is SGHDT, CDR2 YYEEEE. V lost 4 bases and J 5 bases, leaving 10 bases between the germline ends. The CDR3 sequence is CASSPPLNEQYF. As DNA, the CDR3 is TGTGCCAGCAGCCCCCCCCTTAACGAGCAGTACTTC.

There are a few counts of this clonotype. The chain couples TRBV5-6 to TRBJ2-1; D not certain. This CDR3 comprises 18 residues. The germline gives CDR1 SGHDT, CDR2 YYEEEE. The V and J ends lost 0 bases and 3 bases respectively, with 19 bases between them. The DNA for the CDR3 is TGTGCCAGCAGCTTGGCTTTCGCGCGGCCATCCTACTACAATGAGCAGTTCTTC. Its translation: CASSLAFARPSYYNEQFF.

This chain links TRBV7-9 with TRBJ2-3, with a weak D call TRBD1 (6 bases). The CDR3 runs to 15 residues. Trimming removed 4 bases at V and 3 bases at J, with 14 bases between. Germline lookup yields CDR1 SEHNR and CDR2 FQNEAQ (reference sequence). The CDR3 DNA reads as TGTGCCAGCAGCTCTGAGACAGGTCGAACAGATACGCAGTATTTT. Translated, it gives CASSSETGRTDTQYF.

CDR3 DNA sequence: TGCGCCAGCAATAATCCTTGGGAGGGCTATGGCTACACCTTC. It specifies CASNNPWEGYGYTF. The chain has TRBV4-1 and TRBJ1-2; no reliable D call. The V gene's germline CDR1 is MGHRA and CDR2 YSYEKL. The CDR3 contains 14 residues. V lost 7 bases to trimming and J lost 4 bases, with 16 bases between them.

This clonotype occurred a few times. The chain links TRBV7-2 to TRBJ1-6; 7 bases agree with TRBD1. The CDR3 extends over 16 amino acids. V shed 1 base and J 8 bases; nucleotides not matched to a gene: 8. Per the germline V gene, CDR1 is SGHTA and CDR2 is FQGNSA. CDR3 bases: TGTGCCAGCAGCTTAGTCAGGGGGTTCTCCGATTCACCCCTCCACTTT. It yields the protein CASSLVRGFSDSPLHF.

A single count supports this clonotype. The chain combines TRBV20-1 with TRBJ2-4; perhaps TRBD1 as D (6 bases). CDR1 DFQATT and CDR2 SNEGSKA come from the germline V gene (reference sequence). Between the trimmed V and J ends, which lost 0 bases and 0 bases, there was a span of 24 bases. CDR3 length equals 20 residues. The CDR3 DNA sequence: TGCAGTGCTAGAGATCCGAGGCATTCACAGGGCGGTGTAGCCAAAAACATTCAGTACTTC. Its translation: CSARDPRHSQGGVAKNIQYF.

This clonotype was seen a handful of times. The CDR3 DNA follows: TGTGCCAGCAGCCAAGATCTTTCGGCGGCCTACGAGCAGTACTTC. It encodes CASSQDLSAAYEQYF. The chain links TRBV3-1 to TRBJ2-7; D is unclear. CDR1 is LGHDT, CDR2 YNNKEL, per germline (reference sequence). CDR3 length equals 15 residues. With 0 bases removed from V and 2 bases from J, the gap between germline ends came to 11 bases.

This clonotype was observed a handful of times. The chain carries TRBV20-1 and TRBJ2-7; 7 positions agree with TRBD1. With 4 bases clipped from V and 0 bases from J, the junction kept 9 bases outside the gene matches. CDR1 and CDR2 from the germline V gene are DFQATT and SNEGSKA (reference sequence). The length of the CDR3 is 15 residues. CDR3 nucleotide sequence: TGCAGTGCTACAAAAGGACAGGTTAGCTCCTACGAGCAGTACTTC. It codes for CSATKGQVSSYEQYF.

V and J are TRBV28 and TRBJ2-7; 11 bases match TRBD1. The germline gives CDR1 MDHEN, CDR2 SYDVKM. The trim removed 10 bases at V and 7 bases at J, leaving 9 bases unmatched. This CDR3 contains 13 residues. CDR3 region: CATSGTGGWEQYF. The CDR3 DNA reads as TGTGCCACATCCGGGACAGGGGGTTGGGAGCAGTACTTC. Based on the CDR3 plus reference TRBV28 and TRBJ2-7, the full variable domain is DVKVTQSSRYLVKRTGEKVFLECVQDMDHENMFWYRQDPGLGLRLIYFSYDVKMKEKGDIPEGYSVSREKKERFSLILESASTNQTSMYLCATSGTGGWEQYFGPGTRLTVT.

This clonotype appeared a few times. The chain joins TRBV7-8 to TRBJ2-1, with 13 bases identical to TRBD2. The ends lost 5 bases at V and 4 bases at J; junction bases unmatched: 11. The CDR3 sequence is 18 residues long. Germline loops: CDR1 SGHVS, CDR2 FQNEAQ. DNA for the CDR3: TGTGCCAGCAGCGGGCGGACTAGCGGGAGAGCGCGGTACAATGAGCAGTTCTTC. Protein product: CASSGRTSGRARYNEQFF.

The chain carries TRBV6-5 and TRBJ1-2; 9 positions agree with TRBD1. The germline V gene has CDR1 MNHEY and CDR2 SVGAGI. The J segment lost 3 bases and the V segment lost 5 bases, leaving 10 bases of the junction unmatched. CDR3 size: 16 residues. CDR3 nucleotide sequence: TGTGCCAGCAGTCTATCTACCGGGACAGGGTACTATGGCTACACCTTC. Its translation is CASSLSTGTGYYGYTF.

A remark on this clonotype: The CDR3 ends on some other residue instead of the conserved phenylalanine or tryptophan, so this is likely a read error. The chain combines TRBV15 with TRBJ2-2; D is possibly TRBD2 (6 bases). Trimming cost V 7 bases and J 0 bases, with 18 bases left between them. The CDR3 loop spans 17 amino acids. Per the germline V gene, CDR1 is LNHNV and CDR2 is YYDKDF (reference sequence). The CDR3 loop reads CATTQSWEAPNTGELFC. The CDR3 DNA is TGTGCCACCACCCAATCGTGGGAGGCCCCGAACACCGGGGAGCTGTTTTGT.

This clonotype came up a few times. The V call is TRBV4-1, the J call TRBJ2-1, with a tentative D call TRBD2 (5 bases). The CDR3 totals 14 residues. Germline CDR1 is MGHRA and CDR2 is YSYEKL. The V end lost 0 bases, the J end lost 4 bases, and 7 bases lay between the germline ends. The CDR3 coding sequence is TGCGCCAGCAGCCAAGATACGGGATACAATGAGCAGTTCTTC. Its protein is CASSQDTGYNEQFF.

This clonotype was detected a few times. The chain combines TRBV28 with TRBJ2-4, with TRBD1 as a possible D gene (6 bases). The CDR3 is 16 residues long. V was cut by 5 bases and J by 0 bases, with 14 bases left in between. Germline assignment: CDR1 MDHEN and CDR2 SYDVKM. The CDR3 reads CASSPEGVRAKNIQYF. The CDR3 DNA follows: TGTGCCAGCAGTCCCGAGGGGGTTAGAGCCAAAAACATTCAGTACTTC.

The chain combines TRBV7-9 with TRBJ2-7, with 9 bases fitting TRBD2. V trimming: 8 bases; J trimming: 3 bases; junction bases outside the gene matches: 14. This CDR3 comprises 16 residues. Per the germline V gene, CDR1 is SEHNR and CDR2 is FQNEAQ (reference sequence). The CDR3 nucleotides read TGTGCCAGCCATAGACTAGCGGCTAAGAAGAGCTACGAGCAGTACTTC. The encoded protein is CASHRLAAKKSYEQYF.

The chain links TRBV12-3 or TRBV12-4 to TRBJ2-1, with 11 bases fitting TRBD2. The CDR3 is made up of 14 amino acids. Trimming took 7 bases from V and 9 from J; bases not matched to a gene: 8. The CDR3 spells CASTQLAGDLEQFF. The CDR3 DNA is TGTGCCAGCACCCAACTAGCGGGAGATCTTGAGCAGTTCTTC.

The rearrangement links TRBV28 to TRBJ2-7, with D perhaps TRBD1 or TRBD2 (5 bases each). The CDR3 loop spans 15 amino acids. V lost 5 bases to trimming and J lost 4 bases, with 18 bases between them. CDR1 MDHEN and CDR2 SYDVKM come from the germline V gene. The DNA of the CDR3 is TGTGCCAGCAGTCTCCGCCGGGACGGAGCGTACGAGCAGTACTTC. Protein sequence: CASSLRRDGAYEQYF.

This clonotype came up a few times. V and J are TRBV6-1 and TRBJ1-2, with TRBD1 identical over 7 bases. The length of the CDR3 is 15 residues. With V trimmed by 2 bases and J by 6 bases, 9 bases remained unmatched. Germline V CDR1 and CDR2: MNHNS, SASEGT. The CDR3 DNA reads as TGTGCCAGCAGTGAAATCGGGATGACAGGGCATGGCTACACCTTC. As protein: CASSEIGMTGHGYTF.

In this sample, this clonotype turned up a few times. The chain has TRBV7-9 and TRBJ1-4; possible D gene TRBD1, 5 bases. The germline V gene has CDR1 SEHNR and CDR2 FQNEAQ (reference sequence). V lost 7 bases to trimming and J lost 10 bases, with 16 bases between them. The CDR3 is made up of 13 amino acids. The CDR3 spells CASMTDQTRKLFF. The CDR3 bases are TGTGCCAGCATGACAGACCAAACAAGAAAACTGTTTTTT.